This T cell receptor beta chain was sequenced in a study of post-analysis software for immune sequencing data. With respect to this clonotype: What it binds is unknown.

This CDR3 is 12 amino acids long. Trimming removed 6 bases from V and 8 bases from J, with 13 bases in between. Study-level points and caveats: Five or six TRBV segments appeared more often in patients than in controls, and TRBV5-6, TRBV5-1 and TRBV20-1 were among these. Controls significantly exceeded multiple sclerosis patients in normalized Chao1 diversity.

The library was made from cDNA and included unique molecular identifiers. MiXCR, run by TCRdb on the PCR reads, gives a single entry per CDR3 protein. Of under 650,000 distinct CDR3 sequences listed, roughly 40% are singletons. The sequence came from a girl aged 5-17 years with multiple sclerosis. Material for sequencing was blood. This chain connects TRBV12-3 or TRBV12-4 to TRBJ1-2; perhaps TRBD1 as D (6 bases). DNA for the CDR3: TGTGCCAGCAGCTCAGGGGATGGAGGCTACACCTTC. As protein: CASSSGDGGYTF.